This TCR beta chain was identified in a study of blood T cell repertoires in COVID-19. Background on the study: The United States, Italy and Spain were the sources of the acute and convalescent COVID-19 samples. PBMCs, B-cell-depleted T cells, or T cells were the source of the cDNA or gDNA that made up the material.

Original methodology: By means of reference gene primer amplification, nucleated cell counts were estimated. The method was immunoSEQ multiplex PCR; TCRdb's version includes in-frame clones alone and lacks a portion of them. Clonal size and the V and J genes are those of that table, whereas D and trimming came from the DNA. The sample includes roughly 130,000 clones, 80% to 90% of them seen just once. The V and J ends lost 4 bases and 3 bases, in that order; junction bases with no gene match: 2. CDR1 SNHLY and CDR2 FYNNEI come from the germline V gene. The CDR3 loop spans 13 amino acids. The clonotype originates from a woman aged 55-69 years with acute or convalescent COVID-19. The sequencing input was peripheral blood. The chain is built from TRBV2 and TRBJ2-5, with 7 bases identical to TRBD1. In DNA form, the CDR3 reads TGTGCCAGCAGTGGACAGGGCGAAGAGACCCAGTACTTC. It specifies CASSGQGEETQYF.